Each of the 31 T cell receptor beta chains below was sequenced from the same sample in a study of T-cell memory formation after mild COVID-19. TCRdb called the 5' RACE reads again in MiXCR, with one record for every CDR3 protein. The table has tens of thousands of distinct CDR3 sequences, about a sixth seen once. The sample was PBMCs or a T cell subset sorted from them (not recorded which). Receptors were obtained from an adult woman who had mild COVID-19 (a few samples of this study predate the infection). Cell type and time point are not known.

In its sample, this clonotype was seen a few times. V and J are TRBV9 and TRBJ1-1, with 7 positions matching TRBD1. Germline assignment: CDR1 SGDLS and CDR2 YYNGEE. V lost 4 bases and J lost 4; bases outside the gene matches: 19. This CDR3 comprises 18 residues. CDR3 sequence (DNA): TGTGCCAGCAGCCCCTCCGTGTCAGGGGGGACGGATGGCACTGAAGCTTTCTTT. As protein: CASSPSVSGGTDGTEAFF.

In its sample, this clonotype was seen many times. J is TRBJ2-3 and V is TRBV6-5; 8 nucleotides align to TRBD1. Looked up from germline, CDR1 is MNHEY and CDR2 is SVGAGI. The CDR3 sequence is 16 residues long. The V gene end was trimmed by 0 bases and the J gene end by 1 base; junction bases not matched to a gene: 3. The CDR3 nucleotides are TGTGCCAGCAGTTACTCCGGGACAGGAGGCACAGATACGCAGTATTTT. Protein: CASSYSGTGGTDTQYF.

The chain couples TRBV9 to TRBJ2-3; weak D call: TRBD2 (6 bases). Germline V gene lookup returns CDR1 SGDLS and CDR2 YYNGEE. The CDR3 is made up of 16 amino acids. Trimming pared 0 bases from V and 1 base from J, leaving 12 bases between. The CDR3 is CASSVGGGWGTDTQYF. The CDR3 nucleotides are TGTGCCAGCAGCGTAGGTGGAGGGTGGGGCACAGATACGCAGTATTTT.

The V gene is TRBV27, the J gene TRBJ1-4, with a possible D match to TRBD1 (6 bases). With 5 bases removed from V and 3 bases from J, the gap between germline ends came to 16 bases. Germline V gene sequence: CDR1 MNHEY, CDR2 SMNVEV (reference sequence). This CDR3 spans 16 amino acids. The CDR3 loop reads CASSHLTGTPNEKLFF. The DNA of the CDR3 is TGTGCCAGCAGTCATTTAACAGGGACGCCTAATGAAAAACTGTTTTTT.

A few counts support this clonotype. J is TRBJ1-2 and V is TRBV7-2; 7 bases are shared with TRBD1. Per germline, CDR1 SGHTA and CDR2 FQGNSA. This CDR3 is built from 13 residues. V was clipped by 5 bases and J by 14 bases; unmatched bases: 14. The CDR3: CASSPTGTASGTF. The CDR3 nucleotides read TGTGCCAGCAGCCCGACCGGGACAGCCTCGGGGACCTTC.

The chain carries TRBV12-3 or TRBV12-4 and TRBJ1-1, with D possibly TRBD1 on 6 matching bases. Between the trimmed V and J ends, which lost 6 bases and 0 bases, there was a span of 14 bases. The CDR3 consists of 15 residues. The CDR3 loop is CASRGLDRLNTEAFF. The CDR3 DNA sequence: TGTGCCAGCAGGGGACTGGACAGATTGAACACTGAAGCTTTCTTT.

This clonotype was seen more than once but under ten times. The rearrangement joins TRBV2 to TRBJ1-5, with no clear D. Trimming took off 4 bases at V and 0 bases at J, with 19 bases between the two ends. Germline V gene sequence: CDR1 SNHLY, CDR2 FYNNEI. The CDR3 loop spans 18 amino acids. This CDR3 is CASSGSSGQASSNQPQHF. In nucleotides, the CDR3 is TGTGCCAGCAGTGGGTCTTCGGGTCAGGCTTCTAGCAATCAGCCCCAGCATTTT.

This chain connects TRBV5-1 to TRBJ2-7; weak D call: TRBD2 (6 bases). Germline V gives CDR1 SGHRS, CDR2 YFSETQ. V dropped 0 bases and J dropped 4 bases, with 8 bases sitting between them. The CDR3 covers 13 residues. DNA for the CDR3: TGCGCCAGCAGCTTGGCCGCGGGGTACGAGCAGTACTTC. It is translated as CASSLAAGYEQYF.

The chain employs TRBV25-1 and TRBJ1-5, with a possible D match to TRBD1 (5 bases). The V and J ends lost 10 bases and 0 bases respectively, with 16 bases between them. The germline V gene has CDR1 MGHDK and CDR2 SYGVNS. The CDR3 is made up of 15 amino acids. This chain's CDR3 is CATQGRDYSNQPQHF. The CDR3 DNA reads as TGTGCCACCCAGGGCAGGGACTATAGCAATCAGCCCCAGCATTTT.

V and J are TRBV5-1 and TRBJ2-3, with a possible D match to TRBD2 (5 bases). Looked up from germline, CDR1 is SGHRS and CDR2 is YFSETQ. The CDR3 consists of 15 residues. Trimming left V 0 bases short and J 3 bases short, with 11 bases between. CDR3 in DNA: TGCGCCAGCAGCTTGGGGCACGGGGAGACAGATACGCAGTATTTT. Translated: CASSLGHGETDTQYF.

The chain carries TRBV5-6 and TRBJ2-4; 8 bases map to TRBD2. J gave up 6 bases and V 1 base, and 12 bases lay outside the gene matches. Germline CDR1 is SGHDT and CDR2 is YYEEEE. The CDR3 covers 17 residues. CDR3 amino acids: CASSLLSAGGLGNIQYF. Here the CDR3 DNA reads TGTGCCAGCAGCTTGTTAAGTGCGGGAGGCCTGGGAAACATTCAGTACTTC.

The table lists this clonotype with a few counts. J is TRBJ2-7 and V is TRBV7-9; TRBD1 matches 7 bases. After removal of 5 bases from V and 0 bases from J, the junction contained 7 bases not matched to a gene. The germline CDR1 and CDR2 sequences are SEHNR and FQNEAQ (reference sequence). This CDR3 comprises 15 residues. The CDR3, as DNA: TGTGCCAGCAGCGACCCGACAGGGTTCTCCTACGAGCAGTACTTC. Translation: CASSDPTGFSYEQYF.

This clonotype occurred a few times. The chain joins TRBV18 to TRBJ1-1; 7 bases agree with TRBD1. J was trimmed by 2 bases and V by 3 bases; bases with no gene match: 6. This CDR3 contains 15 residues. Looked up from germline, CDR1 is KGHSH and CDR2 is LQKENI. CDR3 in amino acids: CASSPGTDINTEAFF. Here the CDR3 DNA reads TGTGCCAGCTCACCCGGGACAGACATCAACACTGAAGCTTTCTTT.

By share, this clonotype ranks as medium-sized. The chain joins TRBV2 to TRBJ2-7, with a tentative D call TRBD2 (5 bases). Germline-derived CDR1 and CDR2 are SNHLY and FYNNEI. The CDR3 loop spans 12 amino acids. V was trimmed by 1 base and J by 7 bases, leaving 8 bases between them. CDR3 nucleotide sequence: TGTGCCAGCAGTGAAGAGCCGGGGGAGCAGTACTTC. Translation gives CASSEEPGEQYF.

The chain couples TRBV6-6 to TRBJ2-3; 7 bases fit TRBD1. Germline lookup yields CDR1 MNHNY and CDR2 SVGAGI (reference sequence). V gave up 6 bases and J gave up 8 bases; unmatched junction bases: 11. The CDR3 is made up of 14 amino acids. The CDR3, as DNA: TGTGCCAGCAGGCTCCAGGGGGTCGTCACTACGCAGTATTTT. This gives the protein CASRLQGVVTTQYF.

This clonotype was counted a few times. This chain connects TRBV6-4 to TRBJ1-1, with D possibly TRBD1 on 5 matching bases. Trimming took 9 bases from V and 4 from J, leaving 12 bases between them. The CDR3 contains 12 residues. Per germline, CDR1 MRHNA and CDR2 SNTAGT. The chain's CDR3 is CARTGYGTEAFF. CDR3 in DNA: TGTGCCAGAACAGGTTATGGCACTGAAGCTTTCTTT.

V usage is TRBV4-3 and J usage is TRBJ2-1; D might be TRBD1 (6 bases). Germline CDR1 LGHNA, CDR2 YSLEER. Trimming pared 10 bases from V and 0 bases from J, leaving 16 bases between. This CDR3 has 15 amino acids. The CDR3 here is CATTGTLSSYNEQFF. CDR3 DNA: TGCGCCACCACAGGGACCCTGAGCTCCTACAATGAGCAGTTCTTC.

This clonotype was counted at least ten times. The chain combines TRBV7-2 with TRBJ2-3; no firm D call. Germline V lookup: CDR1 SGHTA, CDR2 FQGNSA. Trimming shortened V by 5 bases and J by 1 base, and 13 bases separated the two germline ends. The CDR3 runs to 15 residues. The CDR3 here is CASSHRRRGTDTQYF. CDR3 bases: TGTGCCAGCAGCCACCGGCGAAGGGGCACAGATACGCAGTATTTT.

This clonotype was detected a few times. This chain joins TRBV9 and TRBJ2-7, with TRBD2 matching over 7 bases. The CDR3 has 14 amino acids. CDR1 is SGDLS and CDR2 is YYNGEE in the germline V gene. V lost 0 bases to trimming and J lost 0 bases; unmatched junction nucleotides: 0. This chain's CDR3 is CASSVGDYSYEQYF. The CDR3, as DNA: TGTGCCAGCAGCGTAGGGGACTACTCCTACGAGCAGTACTTC.

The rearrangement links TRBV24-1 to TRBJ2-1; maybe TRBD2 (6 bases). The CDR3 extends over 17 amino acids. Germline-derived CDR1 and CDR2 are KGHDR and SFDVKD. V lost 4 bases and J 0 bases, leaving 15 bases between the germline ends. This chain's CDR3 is CATSDKDRGSSYNEQFF. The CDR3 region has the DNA TGTGCCACCAGTGACAAGGACCGGGGGAGCTCCTACAATGAGCAGTTCTTC.

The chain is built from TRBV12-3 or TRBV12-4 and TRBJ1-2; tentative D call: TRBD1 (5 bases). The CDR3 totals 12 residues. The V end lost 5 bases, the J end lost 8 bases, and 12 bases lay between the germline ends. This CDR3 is CASSAGAGGYTF. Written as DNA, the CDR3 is TGTGCCAGCAGTGCTGGGGCCGGCGGCTACACCTTC.

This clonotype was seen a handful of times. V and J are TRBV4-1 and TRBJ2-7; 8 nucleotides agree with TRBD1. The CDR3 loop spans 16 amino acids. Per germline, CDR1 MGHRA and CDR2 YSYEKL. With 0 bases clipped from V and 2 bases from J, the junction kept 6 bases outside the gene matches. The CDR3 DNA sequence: TGCGCCAGCAGCCAAGATACCGGGACAGGTACCTACGAGCAGTACTTC. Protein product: CASSQDTGTGTYEQYF.

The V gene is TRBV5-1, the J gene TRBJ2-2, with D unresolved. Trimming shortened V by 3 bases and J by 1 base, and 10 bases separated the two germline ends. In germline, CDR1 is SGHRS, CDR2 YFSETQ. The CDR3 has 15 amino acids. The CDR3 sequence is CASSSMDGNTGELFF. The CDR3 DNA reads TGCGCCAGCAGCTCCATGGACGGGAACACCGGGGAGCTGTTTTTT.

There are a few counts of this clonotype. DNA of the CDR3: TGTGCCAGCAGCCACAGGGGAGCCACTGAAGCTTTCTTT. It encodes CASSHRGATEAFF. The chain links TRBV2 to TRBJ1-1, with 7 nucleotides matching TRBD1. Looked up from germline, CDR1 is SNHLY and CDR2 is FYNNEI. The length of the CDR3 is 13 residues. Trimming removed 6 bases from V and 4 bases from J; junction bases left unmatched: 5.

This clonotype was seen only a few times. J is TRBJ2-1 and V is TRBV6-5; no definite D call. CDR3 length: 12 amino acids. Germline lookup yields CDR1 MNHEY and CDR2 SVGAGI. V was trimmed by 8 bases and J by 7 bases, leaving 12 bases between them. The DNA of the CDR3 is TGTGCCAGCCGCTCTGTCATTAATGAGCAGTTCTTC. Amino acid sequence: CASRSVINEQFF.

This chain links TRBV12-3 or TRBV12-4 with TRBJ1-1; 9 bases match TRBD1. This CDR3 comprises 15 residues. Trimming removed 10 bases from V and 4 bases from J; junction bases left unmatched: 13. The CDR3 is CATSPMGQGGTEAFF. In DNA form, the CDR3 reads TGTGCCACCAGCCCCATGGGACAGGGAGGCACTGAAGCTTTCTTT.

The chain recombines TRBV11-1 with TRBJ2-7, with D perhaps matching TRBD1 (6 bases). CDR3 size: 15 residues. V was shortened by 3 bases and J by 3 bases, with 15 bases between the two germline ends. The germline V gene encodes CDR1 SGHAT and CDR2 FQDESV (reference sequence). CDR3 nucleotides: TGTGCCAGCAGCTTGAGTCAGGGGAGAGTCTACGAGCAGTACTTC. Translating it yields CASSLSQGRVYEQYF.

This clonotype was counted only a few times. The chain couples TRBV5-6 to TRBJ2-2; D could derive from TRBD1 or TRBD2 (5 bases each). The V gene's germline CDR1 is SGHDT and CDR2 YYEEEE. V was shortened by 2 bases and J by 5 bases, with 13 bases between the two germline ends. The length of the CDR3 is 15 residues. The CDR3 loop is CASSFGQGPTGELFF. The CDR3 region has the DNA TGTGCCAGCAGCTTCGGGCAGGGACCAACCGGGGAGCTGTTTTTT.

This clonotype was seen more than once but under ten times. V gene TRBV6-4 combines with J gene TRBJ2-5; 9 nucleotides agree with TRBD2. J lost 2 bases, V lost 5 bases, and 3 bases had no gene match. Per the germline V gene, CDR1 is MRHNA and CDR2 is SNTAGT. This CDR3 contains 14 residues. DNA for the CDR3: TGTGCCAGCAGTAAGCTAGCGGGGCAAGAGACCCAGTACTTC. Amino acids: CASSKLAGQETQYF.

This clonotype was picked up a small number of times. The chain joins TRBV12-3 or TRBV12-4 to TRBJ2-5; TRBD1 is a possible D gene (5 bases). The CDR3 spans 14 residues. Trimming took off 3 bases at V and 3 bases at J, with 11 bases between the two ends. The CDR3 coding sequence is TGTGCCAGCAGTTTGACAGCTGGGGAAGAGACCCAGTACTTC. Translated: CASSLTAGEETQYF.

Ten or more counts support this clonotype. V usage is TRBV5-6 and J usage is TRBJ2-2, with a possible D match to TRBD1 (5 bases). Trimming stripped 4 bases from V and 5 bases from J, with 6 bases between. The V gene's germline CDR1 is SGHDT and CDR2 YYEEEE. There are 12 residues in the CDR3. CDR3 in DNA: TGTGCCAGCAGCGCAGGGACCGGGGAGCTGTTTTTT. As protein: CASSAGTGELFF.